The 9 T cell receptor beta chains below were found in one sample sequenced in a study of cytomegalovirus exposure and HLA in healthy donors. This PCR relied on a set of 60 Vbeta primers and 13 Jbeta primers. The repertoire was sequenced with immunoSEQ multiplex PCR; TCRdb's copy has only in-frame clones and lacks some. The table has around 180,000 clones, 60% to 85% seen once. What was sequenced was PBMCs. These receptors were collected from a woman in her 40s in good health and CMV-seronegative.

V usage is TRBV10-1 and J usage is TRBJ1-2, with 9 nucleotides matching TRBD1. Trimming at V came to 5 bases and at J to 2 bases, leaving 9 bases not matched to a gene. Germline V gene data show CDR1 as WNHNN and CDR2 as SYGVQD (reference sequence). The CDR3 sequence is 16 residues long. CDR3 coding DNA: TGCGCCAGCAGTCTTAAGGGACAGGGAACCAACTATGGCTACACCTTC. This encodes CASSLKGQGTNYGYTF.

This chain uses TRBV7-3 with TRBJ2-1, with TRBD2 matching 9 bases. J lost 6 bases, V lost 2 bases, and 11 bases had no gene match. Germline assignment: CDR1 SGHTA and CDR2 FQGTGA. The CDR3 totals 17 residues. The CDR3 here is CASSLAGGSPRVNEQFF. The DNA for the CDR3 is TGTGCCAGCAGCTTAGCGGGAGGGTCACCTCGGGTCAATGAGCAGTTCTTC.

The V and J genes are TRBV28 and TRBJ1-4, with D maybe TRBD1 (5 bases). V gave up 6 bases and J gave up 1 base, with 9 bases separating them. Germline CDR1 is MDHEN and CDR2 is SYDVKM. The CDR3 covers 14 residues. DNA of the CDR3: TGTGCCAGCAGCGAAGGGGTAACTAATGAAAAACTGTTTTTT. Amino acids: CASSEGVTNEKLFF.

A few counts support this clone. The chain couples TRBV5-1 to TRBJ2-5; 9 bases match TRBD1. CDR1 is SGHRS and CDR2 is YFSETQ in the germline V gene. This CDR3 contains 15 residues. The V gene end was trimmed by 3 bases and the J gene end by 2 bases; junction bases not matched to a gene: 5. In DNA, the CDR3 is TGCGCCAGCAGCTCGGGACAGGGTGGGCAAGAGACCCAGTACTTC. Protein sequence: CASSSGQGGQETQYF. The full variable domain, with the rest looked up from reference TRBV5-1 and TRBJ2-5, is KAGVTQTPRYLIKTRGQQVTLSCSPISGHRSVSWYQQTPGQGLQFLFEYFSETQRNKGNFPGRFSGRQFSNSRSEMNVSTLELGDSALYLCASSSGQGGQETQYFGPGTRLLVL.

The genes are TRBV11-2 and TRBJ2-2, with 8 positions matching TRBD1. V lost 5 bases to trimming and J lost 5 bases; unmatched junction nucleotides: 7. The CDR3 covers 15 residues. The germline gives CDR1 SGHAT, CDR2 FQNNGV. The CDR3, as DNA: TGTGCCAGCAGCAAAAGGACAGGGAGTACCGGGGAGCTGTTTTTT. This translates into CASSKRTGSTGELFF.

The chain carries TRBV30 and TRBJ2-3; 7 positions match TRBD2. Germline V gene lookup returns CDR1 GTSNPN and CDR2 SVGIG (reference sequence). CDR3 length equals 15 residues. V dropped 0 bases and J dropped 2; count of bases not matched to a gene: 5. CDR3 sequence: CAWSVGLADTDTQYF. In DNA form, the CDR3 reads TGTGCCTGGAGTGTAGGCCTAGCGGACACAGATACGCAGTATTTT.

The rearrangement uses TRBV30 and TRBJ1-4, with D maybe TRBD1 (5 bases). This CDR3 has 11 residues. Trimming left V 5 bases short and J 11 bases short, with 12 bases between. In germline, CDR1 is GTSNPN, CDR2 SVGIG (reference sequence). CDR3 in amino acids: CAWSQGGKLFF. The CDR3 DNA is TGTGCCTGGTCTCAGGGAGGGAAACTGTTTTTT.

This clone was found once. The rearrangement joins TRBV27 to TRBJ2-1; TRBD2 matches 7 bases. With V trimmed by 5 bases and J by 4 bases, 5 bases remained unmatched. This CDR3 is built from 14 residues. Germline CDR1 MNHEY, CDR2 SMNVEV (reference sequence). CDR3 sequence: CASSATSVYNEQFF. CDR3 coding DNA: TGTGCCAGCAGTGCCACTAGCGTATACAATGAGCAGTTCTTC.

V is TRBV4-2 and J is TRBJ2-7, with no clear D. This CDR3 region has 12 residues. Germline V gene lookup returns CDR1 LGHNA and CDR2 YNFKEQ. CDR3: CASSQSTGALVV. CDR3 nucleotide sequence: TGTGCCAGCAGCCAATCGACGGGTGCCCTCGTCGTC.